This passage covers 28 T cell receptor beta chains from one sample sequenced in a study of blood T cell repertoires in COVID-19. TCRdb keeps only in-frame clones here, not all; method: immunoSEQ multiplex PCR. The profile shows hundreds of thousands of clones, 70% to 90% of them singletons. The sample comprised peripheral blood. The source is a woman between 25 and 40 years old with active or convalescent COVID-19.

The chain has TRBV7-9 and TRBJ1-6; D gene ambiguous. The CDR3 contains 19 residues. The ends were cut back, 1 base at V and 7 bases at J, with 23 bases in the middle. Germline V gives CDR1 SEHNR, CDR2 FQNEAQ (reference sequence). In DNA, the CDR3 is TGTGCCAGCAGCTTAGACGCTCGGCCGGAGGGCCCAACCAATTCACCCCTCCACTTT. This sequence encodes CASSLDARPEGPTNSPLHF.

J is TRBJ2-1 and V is TRBV4-1; 9 nucleotides align to TRBD2. The CDR3 extends over 16 amino acids. V shed 0 bases and J 4 bases; nucleotides not matched to a gene: 4. CDR1 MGHRA and CDR2 YSYEKL come from the germline V gene. As DNA, the CDR3 is TGCGCCAGCAGCCAAGATCAAGCGGGAGGTTACAATGAGCAGTTCTTC. It codes for CASSQDQAGGYNEQFF.

The chain combines TRBV10-3 with TRBJ1-5; the D gene is possibly TRBD1 (6 bases). Trimming cost V 0 bases and J 4 bases, with 13 bases left between them. Germline V gene lookup returns CDR1 ENHRY and CDR2 SYGVKD. The CDR3 contains 16 residues. For the CDR3, the DNA is TGTGCCATCAGTGAGTCGAGGGCAGGGGCTAATCAGCCCCAGCATTTT. This encodes CAISESRAGANQPQHF.

This chain joins TRBV18 and TRBJ1-3; 8 positions match TRBD1. CDR1 and CDR2 (germline): KGHSH, LQKENI. The CDR3 extends over 15 amino acids. With 6 bases clipped from V and 0 bases from J, the junction kept 4 bases outside the gene matches. The CDR3 sequence: CASSPQGASGNTIYF. The CDR3 DNA reads as TGTGCCAGCTCCCCCCAGGGGGCCTCTGGAAACACCATATATTTT. The full variable domain, completed using reference TRBV18 and TRBJ1-3, is NAGVMQNPRHLVRRRGQEARLRCSPMKGHSHVYWYRQLPEEGLKFMVYLQKENIIDESGMPKERFSAEFPKEGPSILRIQQVVRGDSAAYFCASSPQGASGNTIYFGEGSWLTVV.

The genes are TRBV11-1 and TRBJ2-2; 9 positions match TRBD1. Germline V gene data show CDR1 as SGHAT and CDR2 as FQDESV (reference sequence). The J segment lost 2 bases and the V segment lost 4 bases, leaving 5 bases of the junction unmatched. CDR3 length: 16 amino acids. CDR3 residues: CASSSTGGPNTGELFF. The CDR3 DNA reads TGTGCCAGCAGCTCAACAGGGGGCCCTAACACCGGGGAGCTGTTTTTT.

The chain uses TRBV6-5 and TRBJ1-2; 9 bases match TRBD1. CDR3 length equals 13 residues. Per germline, CDR1 MNHEY and CDR2 SVGAGI. J was trimmed by 8 bases and V by 10 bases; bases with no gene match: 11. CDR3 in DNA: TGTGCCACAGAAGTTGGGACAGGGTGGGGCTACACCTTC. Protein sequence: CATEVGTGWGYTF.

This chain connects TRBV4-1 to TRBJ2-7, with 8 bases identical to TRBD2. The germline V gene encodes CDR1 MGHRA and CDR2 YSYEKL. This CDR3 has 16 residues. V was pared by 2 bases and J by 3 bases, with 9 bases of the junction left unmatched. The CDR3: CASSQQSGLVFYEQYF. CDR3 DNA sequence: TGCGCCAGCAGCCAACAGTCGGGACTAGTATTCTACGAGCAGTACTTC.

This chain links TRBV9 with TRBJ2-1, with D tentatively TRBD2 (6 bases). Germline loops: CDR1 SGDLS, CDR2 YYNGEE. Trimming cost V 4 bases and J 9 bases, with 11 bases left between them. CDR3 length equals 12 residues. The CDR3 sequence: CASSPTGGEQFF. For the CDR3, the DNA is TGTGCCAGCAGCCCCACCGGGGGTGAGCAGTTCTTC.

The J gene is TRBJ2-2, the V gene TRBV4-1; TRBD1 is a possible D gene (6 bases). V was trimmed by 3 bases and J by 1 base, leaving 9 bases between them. The CDR3 is 15 amino acids. Germline V CDR1 and CDR2: MGHRA, YSYEKL. In DNA, the CDR3 is TGCGCCAGCAGCCATCCGACAGGGAACACCGGGGAGCTGTTTTTT. This sequence encodes CASSHPTGNTGELFF.

The chain employs TRBV28 and TRBJ2-7; 13 nucleotides line up with TRBD2. Germline CDR1 reads MDHEN; CDR2 reads SYDVKM. There are 16 residues in the CDR3. V lost 5 bases and J lost 5; bases outside the gene matches: 9. The CDR3 DNA sequence: TGTGCCAGCAGTCCCGGGACTAGCGGGGTATTCGACGAGCAGTACTTC. This sequence encodes CASSPGTSGVFDEQYF.

V and J are TRBV6-7 and TRBJ2-1, with D tentatively TRBD1 (6 bases). TRBV6-7 is given ORF status, its function remaining uncertain. CDR3 length equals 19 residues. Trimming removed 0 bases at V and 8 bases at J, with 26 bases between. DNA of the CDR3: TGTGCCAGCAGTTACTCGGGGGTTAGGAGCGGACCTGGGGGCCATGAGCAGTTCTTC. This translates into CASSYSGVRSGPGGHEQFF.

This chain uses TRBV7-9 with TRBJ1-6; D gene ambiguous. V lost 7 bases, J lost 7 bases, and 14 bases lay in between. Germline values: CDR1 SEHNR, CDR2 FQNEAQ (reference sequence). CDR3 size: 14 residues. The CDR3, as DNA: TGTGCCAGCAACTACGGGAAGAAGAATTCACCCCTCCACTTT. It yields the protein CASNYGKKNSPLHF.

This clone was observed a single time. The genes are TRBV6-5 and TRBJ2-1; 9 bases fit TRBD2. Germline-derived CDR1 and CDR2 are MNHEY and SVGAGI. The CDR3 sequence is 15 residues long. The J segment lost 6 bases and the V segment lost 6 bases, leaving 9 bases of the junction unmatched. CDR3 bases: TGTGCCAGCAGCCCGGGACTAGCTGTCTTCAATGAGCAGTTCTTC. It is translated as CASSPGLAVFNEQFF.

The V and J genes are TRBV27 and TRBJ1-5, with TRBD1 as a possible D gene (5 bases). CDR3 size: 14 residues. Trimming stripped 6 bases from V and 7 bases from J, with 16 bases between. Germline CDR1 is MNHEY and CDR2 is SMNVEV (reference sequence). The CDR3 loop is CASSPSRDWQPQHF. For the CDR3, the DNA is TGTGCCAGCAGCCCAAGCAGGGATTGGCAGCCCCAGCATTTT.

This clone was seen just once. The chain couples TRBV5-8 to TRBJ1-1; weak D call: TRBD1 (5 bases). In germline, CDR1 is SGHTS, CDR2 YDEGEE. V lost 7 bases to trimming and J lost 2 bases, with 12 bases between them. The CDR3 loop spans 13 amino acids. The CDR3 DNA reads as TGTGCCAGCCCGCGACAGCTAAACACTGAAGCTTTCTTT. This sequence encodes CASPRQLNTEAFF.

The V and J genes are TRBV7-2 and TRBJ1-2; D is unclear. Germline assignment: CDR1 SGHTA and CDR2 FQGNSA. Trimming left V 4 bases short and J 4 bases short, with 19 bases between. The CDR3 runs to 16 residues. CDR3 DNA: TGTGCCAGCAGCTCCGACTCGGACTCATGGCCCTATGGCTACACCTTC. It specifies CASSSDSDSWPYGYTF.

On this clone itself: The sample contains more than one DNA sequence encoding this CDR3. This chain uses TRBV5-6 with TRBJ2-3, with D maybe TRBD2 (6 bases). Trimming pared 0 bases from V and 5 bases from J, leaving 7 bases between. CDR1 SGHDT and CDR2 YYEEEE come from the germline V gene. The CDR3 covers 13 residues. The CDR3 nucleotides read TGTGCCAGCAGCTTGGCCGGGGGAGATACGCAGTATTTT. Protein: CASSLAGGDTQYF.

V and J are TRBV6-6 and TRBJ2-7, with D perhaps matching TRBD1 (5 bases). Trimming pared 5 bases from V and 3 bases from J, leaving 14 bases between. Germline-derived CDR1 and CDR2 are MNHNY and SVGAGI (reference sequence). This CDR3 comprises 14 residues. CDR3 sequence (DNA): TGTGCCAGCAGTGTGGGGCAGGGCCGCTACGAGCAGTACTTC. This sequence encodes CASSVGQGRYEQYF.

The V gene is TRBV5-1, the J gene TRBJ2-1, with 8 bases that match TRBD1. Germline V CDR1 and CDR2: SGHRS, YFSETQ. The junction had 10 bases not matched to a gene; V was cut back by 4 bases and J by 10 bases. This CDR3 contains 14 residues. This CDR3 reads CASSPGQGLGEQFF. DNA for the CDR3: TGCGCCAGCAGCCCTGGACAGGGCTTGGGGGAGCAGTTCTTC. Using reference TRBV5-1 and TRBJ2-1 for the parts outside the CDR3, the full variable domain is KAGVTQTPRYLIKTRGQQVTLSCSPISGHRSVSWYQQTPGQGLQFLFEYFSETQRNKGNFPGRFSGRQFSNSRSEMNVSTLELGDSALYLCASSPGQGLGEQFFGPGTRLTVL.

This chain joins TRBV4-1 and TRBJ1-2; 10 bases align to TRBD1. Germline CDR1 is MGHRA and CDR2 is YSYEKL. J gave up 3 bases and V 1 base, and 11 bases lay outside the gene matches. The CDR3 has 18 residues. The CDR3 loop reads CASSQGIGQGVVDYGYTF. The DNA for the CDR3 is TGCGCCAGCAGCCAAGGAATTGGACAGGGGGTTGTCGACTATGGCTACACCTTC.

This clone was seen once. The V call is TRBV6-6, the J call TRBJ1-5; perhaps TRBD1 as D (5 bases). The germline V gene has CDR1 MNHNY and CDR2 SVGAGI (reference sequence). V was pared by 9 bases and J by 4 bases, with 10 bases between. This CDR3 has 12 amino acids. CDR3 sequence: CASQGSNQPQHF. CDR3 bases: TGTGCCAGTCAGGGTTCTAATCAGCCCCAGCATTTT.

The CDR3 DNA reads TGTGCCAGCGAGTCAGGAAATAATTCACCCCTCCACTTT. Protein: CASESGNNSPLHF. V is TRBV2 and J is TRBJ1-6; D is ambiguous. This CDR3 region has 13 residues. The germline V gene has CDR1 SNHLY and CDR2 FYNNEI. The V gene lost 8 bases and the J gene lost 5 bases, with 10 bases spanning the gap.

This chain uses TRBV10-3 with TRBJ1-2; 7 bases are a match to TRBD1. This CDR3 contains 14 residues. The ends lost 6 bases at V and 4 bases at J; junction bases unmatched: 8. Germline lookup yields CDR1 ENHRY and CDR2 SYGVKD. The CDR3 DNA sequence: TGTGCCATCAGCGACGGGGACAGAATCTATGGCTACACCTTC. It encodes CAISDGDRIYGYTF.

The chain uses TRBV6-5 and TRBJ2-7, with 9 bases fitting TRBD1. V was pared by 4 bases and J by 5 bases, with 9 bases of the junction left unmatched. This CDR3 spans 15 amino acids. Germline CDR1 MNHEY, CDR2 SVGAGI. CDR3 sequence (DNA): TGTGCCAGCAGTTTGTACCGGGACAGGGAGCACGAGCAGTACTTC. This sequence encodes CASSLYRDREHEQYF.

The CDR3 DNA reads TGTGCCAGCAGCCAAGAAGAGGGTAGCTCGGACGAGCAGTACTTC. Its translation is CASSQEEGSSDEQYF. This chain uses TRBV4-2 with TRBJ2-7; tentative D call: TRBD2 (5 bases). Germline V gene lookup returns CDR1 LGHNA and CDR2 YNFKEQ. The CDR3 has 15 residues. With 0 bases removed from V and 5 bases from J, the gap between germline ends came to 14 bases.

The V and J genes are TRBV2 and TRBJ2-5; 7 nucleotides align to TRBD1. CDR3 length equals 15 residues. Trimming took 7 bases from V and 4 from J; bases not matched to a gene: 12. CDR1 and CDR2 from the germline V gene are SNHLY and FYNNEI. The CDR3: CASKEGAQSPETQYF. CDR3 nucleotides: TGTGCCAGCAAAGAGGGGGCCCAGAGCCCAGAGACCCAGTACTTC.

The V call is TRBV6-6, the J call TRBJ2-2; possibly TRBD2 for D (6 bases). V lost 8 bases and J lost 5, with 9 bases in between. The germline V gene has CDR1 MNHNY and CDR2 SVGAGI (reference sequence). This CDR3 is built from 12 residues. CDR3 loop: CASDGGTGELFF. CDR3 nucleotides: TGTGCCAGCGATGGGGGGACCGGGGAGCTGTTTTTT.

The rearrangement joins TRBV19 to TRBJ2-2, with D unresolved. The germline V gene encodes CDR1 LNHDA and CDR2 SQIVND (reference sequence). V dropped 3 bases and J dropped 3 bases, with 14 bases sitting between them. The CDR3 covers 16 residues. DNA of the CDR3: TGTGCCAGTAGTATCCCCGCCGCGGTGGACACCGGGGAGCTGTTTTTT. Its translation is CASSIPAAVDTGELFF.